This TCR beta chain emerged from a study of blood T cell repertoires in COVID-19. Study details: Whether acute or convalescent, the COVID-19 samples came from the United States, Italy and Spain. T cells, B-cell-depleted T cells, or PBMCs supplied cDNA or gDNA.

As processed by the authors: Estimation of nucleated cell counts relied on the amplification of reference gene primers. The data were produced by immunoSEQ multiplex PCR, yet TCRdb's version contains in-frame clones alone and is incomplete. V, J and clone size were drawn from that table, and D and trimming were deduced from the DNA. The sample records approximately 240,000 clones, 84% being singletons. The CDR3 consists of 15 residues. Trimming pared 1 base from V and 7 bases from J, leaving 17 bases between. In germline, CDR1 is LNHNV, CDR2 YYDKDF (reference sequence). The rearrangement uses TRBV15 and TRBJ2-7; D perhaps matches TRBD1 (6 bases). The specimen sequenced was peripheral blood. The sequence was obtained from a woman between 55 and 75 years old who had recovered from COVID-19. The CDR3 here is CATSRGTQGLREQYF. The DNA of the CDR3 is TGTGCCACCAGCAGAGGGACACAGGGTCTCCGGGAGCAGTACTTC.